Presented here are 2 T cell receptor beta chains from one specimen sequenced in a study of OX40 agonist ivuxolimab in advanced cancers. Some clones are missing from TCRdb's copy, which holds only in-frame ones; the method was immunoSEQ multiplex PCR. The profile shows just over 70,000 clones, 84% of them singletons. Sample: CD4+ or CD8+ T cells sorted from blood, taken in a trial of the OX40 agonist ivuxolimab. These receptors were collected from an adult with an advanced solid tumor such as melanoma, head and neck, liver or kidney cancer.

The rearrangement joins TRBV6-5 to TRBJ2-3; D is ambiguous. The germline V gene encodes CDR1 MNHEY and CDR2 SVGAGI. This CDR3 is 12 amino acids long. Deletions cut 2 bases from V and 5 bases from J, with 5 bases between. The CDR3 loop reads CASSYEGDTQYF. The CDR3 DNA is TGTGCCAGCAGTTACGAAGGAGATACGCAGTATTTT.

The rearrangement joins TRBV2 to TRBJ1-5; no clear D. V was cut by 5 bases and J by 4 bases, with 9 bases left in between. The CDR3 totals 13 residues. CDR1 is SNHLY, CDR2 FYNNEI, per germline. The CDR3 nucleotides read TGTGCCAGCAGTTCGATACGGAATCAGCCCCAGCATTTT. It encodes CASSSIRNQPQHF.